This T cell receptor (beta chain) is drawn from a study of cytomegalovirus exposure and HLA in healthy donors. The overall study: A subsequent analysis reported that the roughly 120 validation repertoires were produced on the same platform that had also been used for the 666 first-cohort repertoires.

V dropped 1 base and J dropped 3 bases, with 13 bases sitting between them. The CDR3 runs to 15 residues. Germline V gene lookup returns CDR1 SGHVS and CDR2 FNYEAQ. Clones were sequenced by immunoSEQ multiplex PCR, and TCRdb holds only the in-frame ones, with some missing. The sample shows more than 90,000 clones, roughly 92% of them seen only once. The donors were in the roughly 130-subject validation cohort, distinct from the roughly 720-subject first cohort. The chain is built from TRBV7-6 and TRBJ2-7; perhaps TRBD1 as D (5 bases). Source material: PBMCs. The origin of this receptor is a woman aged 30 to 39 in good health and CMV-seropositive. The CDR3 loop is CASSLVRQGYYEQYF. Here the CDR3 DNA reads TGTGCCAGCAGCTTAGTCCGGCAGGGATACTACGAGCAGTACTTC.